The rows below give T cell receptor beta chains drawn from one sample of a study of blood T cell repertoires in COVID-19. The protocol was immunoSEQ multiplex PCR, while the TCRdb copy is restricted to in-frame clones and leaves out a portion. This sample has 200,000 to 250,000 clones, with approximately 80% found just once. Source material: peripheral blood. These receptor sequences come from a woman between 40 and 55 years old with active or convalescent COVID-19. Each CDR3 is given with its conserved first and last residue. The D gene is left open where the match is weak. A clone size is listed for some rows: how often the clone was seen (once, few, many), or a class if it is expanded.

V: TRBV9; J: TRBJ1-4; size: .; D: .; DNA: TGTGCCAGCAGCGTAGAGTCCTTAGCTAATGAAAAACTGTTTTTT; CDR3: CASSVESLANEKLFF
V: TRBV7-9; J: TRBJ1-6; size: .; D: .; DNA: TGTGCCAGCAGCCCCCGGACGGGATATAATTCACCCCTCCACTTT; CDR3: CASSPRTGYNSPLHF
V: TRBV12-5; J: TRBJ1-5; size: .; D: .; DNA: TGTGCTAGTGGAGACGAGGGGGAGCCCCAGCATTTT; CDR3: CASGDEGEPQHF
V: TRBV7-9; J: TRBJ1-2; size: .; D: .; DNA: TGTGCCAGCAGCATACACTACAGGGATGGGTATGGCTACACCTTC; CDR3: CASSIHYRDGYGYTF
V: TRBV5-1; J: TRBJ2-7; size: few; D: .; DNA: TGCGCCAGCAGCCGTGTCGAGAACGAGCAGTACTTC; CDR3: CASSRVENEQYF
V: TRBV19; J: TRBJ2-2; size: .; D: TRBD1; DNA: TGTGCCAGTAGTATGCCCTCAGGGGGCGCGAACACCGGGGAGCTGTTTTTT; CDR3: CASSMPSGGANTGELFF
V: TRBV5-4; J: TRBJ2-7; size: .; D: TRBD1; DNA: TGTGCCAGCAGCTGGGACAGAAGCGACCACGAGCAGTACTTC; CDR3: CASSWDRSDHEQYF
V: TRBV28; J: TRBJ1-2; size: .; D: .; DNA: TGTGCCAGCGACCCCGGGGGAGGGTTCCTCTATGGCTACACCTTC; CDR3: CASDPGGGFLYGYTF
V: TRBV4-2; J: TRBJ2-7; size: .; D: .; DNA: TGTGCCAGCAGCCAAGGCCTTTACGGGGACGAGCAGTACTTC; CDR3: CASSQGLYGDEQYF
V: TRBV11-2; J: TRBJ1-5; size: .; D: TRBD1; DNA: TGTGCCAGCAGCTTAGGGGACAGGGACGAATGGCCCCAGCATTTT; CDR3: CASSLGDRDEWPQHF